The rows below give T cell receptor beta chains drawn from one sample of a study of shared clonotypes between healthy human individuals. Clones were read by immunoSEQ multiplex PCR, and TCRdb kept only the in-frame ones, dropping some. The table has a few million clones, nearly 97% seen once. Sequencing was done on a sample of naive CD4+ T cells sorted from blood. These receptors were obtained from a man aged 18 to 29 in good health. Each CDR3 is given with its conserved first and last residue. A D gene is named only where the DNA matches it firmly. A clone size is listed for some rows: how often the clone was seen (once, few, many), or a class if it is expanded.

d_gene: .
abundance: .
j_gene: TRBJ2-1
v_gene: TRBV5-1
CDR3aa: CASSPLEAYNEQFF
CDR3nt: TGCGCCAGCAGCCCCCTCGAGGCCTACAATGAGCAGTTCTTC

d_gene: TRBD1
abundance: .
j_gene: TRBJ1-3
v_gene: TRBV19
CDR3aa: CASNVGQLISGNTIYF
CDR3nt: TGTGCCAGTAACGTGGGACAGCTGATCTCTGGAAACACCATATATTTT

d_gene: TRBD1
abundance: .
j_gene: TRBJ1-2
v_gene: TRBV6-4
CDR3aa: CASSETNRGQRYGYTF
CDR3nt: TGTGCCAGCAGTGAAACTAACCGGGGACAGAGGTATGGCTACACCTTC

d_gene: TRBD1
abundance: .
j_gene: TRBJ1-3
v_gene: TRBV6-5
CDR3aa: CASSPDRSSTIYF
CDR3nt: TGTGCCAGCAGTCCGGACAGGTCGTCCACCATATATTTT

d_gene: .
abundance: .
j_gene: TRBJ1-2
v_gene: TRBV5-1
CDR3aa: CASSRQQGLNYGYTF
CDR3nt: TGCGCCAGCAGCAGACAGCAGGGGCTAAACTATGGCTACACCTTC

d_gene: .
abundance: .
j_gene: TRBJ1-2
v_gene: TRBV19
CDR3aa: CASSTTGPSGNYGYTF
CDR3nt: TGTGCCAGTTCGACCACCGGGCCGTCTGGGAACTATGGCTACACCTTC

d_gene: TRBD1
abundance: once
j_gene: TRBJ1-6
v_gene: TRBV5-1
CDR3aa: CASSLTDRAASPLHF
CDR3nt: TGCGCCAGCAGCTTGACGGACAGGGCGGCTTCACCCCTCCACTTT

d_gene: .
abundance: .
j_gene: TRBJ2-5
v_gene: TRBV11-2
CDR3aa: CASSSPGAGETQYF
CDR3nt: TGTGCCAGCAGCTCTCCCGGGGCCGGGGAGACCCAGTACTTC

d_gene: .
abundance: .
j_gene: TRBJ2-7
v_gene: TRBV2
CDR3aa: CASSFGTGYEQYF
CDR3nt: TGTGCCAGCAGTTTCGGGACGGGTTACGAGCAGTACTTC

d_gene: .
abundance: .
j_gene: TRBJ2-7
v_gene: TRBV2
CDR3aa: CASRGGRPYEQYF
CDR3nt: TGTGCCAGCAGGGGTGGCAGGCCATACGAGCAGTACTTC

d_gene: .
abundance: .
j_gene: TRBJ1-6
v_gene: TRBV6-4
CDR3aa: CASGRTDLNSPLHF
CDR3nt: TGTGCCAGCGGCCGGACGGACCTTAATTCACCCCTCCACTTT

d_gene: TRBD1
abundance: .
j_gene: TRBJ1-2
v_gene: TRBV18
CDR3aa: CASSPPTRTGSYGYTF
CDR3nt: TGTGCCAGCTCACCACCCACAAGGACAGGGAGCTATGGCTACACCTTC

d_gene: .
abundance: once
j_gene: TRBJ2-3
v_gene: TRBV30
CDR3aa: CAWRGPLSTDTQYF
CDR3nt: TGTGCCTGGAGAGGCCCCCTTAGCACAGATACGCAGTATTTT

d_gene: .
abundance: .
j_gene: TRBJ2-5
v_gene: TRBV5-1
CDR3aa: CASSLEGWGETQYF
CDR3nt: TGCGCCAGCAGCTTGGAAGGGTGGGGCGAGACCCAGTACTTC

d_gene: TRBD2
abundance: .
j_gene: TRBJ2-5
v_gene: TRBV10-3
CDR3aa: CAIRTSGGGETQYF
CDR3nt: TGTGCCATCAGGACTAGCGGGGGAGGGGAGACCCAGTACTTC

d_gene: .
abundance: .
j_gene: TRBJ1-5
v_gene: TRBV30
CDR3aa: CAWSVKIGRLLNQPQHF
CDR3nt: TGTGCCTGGAGTGTAAAGATAGGACGACTCCTCAATCAGCCCCAGCATTTT

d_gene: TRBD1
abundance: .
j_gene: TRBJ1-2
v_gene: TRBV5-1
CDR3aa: CASSLQGQGYGYTF
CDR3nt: TGCGCCAGCAGCCTACAGGGACAGGGGTATGGCTACACCTTC

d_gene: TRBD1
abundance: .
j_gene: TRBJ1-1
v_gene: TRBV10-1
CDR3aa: CASSAGTGNPEAFF
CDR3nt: TGCGCCAGCAGTGCCGGGACAGGGAACCCTGAAGCTTTCTTT

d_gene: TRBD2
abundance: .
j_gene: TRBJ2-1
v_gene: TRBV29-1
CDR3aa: CSAGRDEQFF
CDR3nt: TGCAGCGCGGGGAGGGATGAGCAGTTCTTC

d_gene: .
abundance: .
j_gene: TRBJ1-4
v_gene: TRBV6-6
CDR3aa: CASSSPGLNEKLFF
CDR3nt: TGTGCCAGCAGTAGCCCCGGCCTTAATGAAAAACTGTTTTTT

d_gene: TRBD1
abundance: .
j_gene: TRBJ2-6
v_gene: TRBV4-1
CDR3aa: CASSPGQGRSNVLTF
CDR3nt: TGCGCCAGCAGCCCAGGACAGGGTAGATCCAACGTCCTGACTTTC

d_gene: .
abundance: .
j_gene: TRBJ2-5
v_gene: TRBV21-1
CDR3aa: CASRQGTSIQETQYF
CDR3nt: TGTGCCAGCAGACAGGGGACCTCAATCCAAGAGACCCAGTACTTC

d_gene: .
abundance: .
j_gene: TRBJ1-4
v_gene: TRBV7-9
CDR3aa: CASSFDITNEKLFF
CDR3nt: TGTGCCAGCAGCTTCGACATCACTAATGAAAAACTGTTTTTT

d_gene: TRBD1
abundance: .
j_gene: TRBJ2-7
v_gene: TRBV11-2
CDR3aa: CASSSLRRSGGGTYEQYF
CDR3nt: TGTGCCAGCAGCTCGCTTAGAAGGTCAGGGGGTGGAACCTACGAGCAGTACTTC

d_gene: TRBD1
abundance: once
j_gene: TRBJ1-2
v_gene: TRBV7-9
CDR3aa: CASSDTPGQGHYGYTF
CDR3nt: TGTGCCAGCAGCGATACACCGGGACAGGGGCATTATGGCTACACCTTC

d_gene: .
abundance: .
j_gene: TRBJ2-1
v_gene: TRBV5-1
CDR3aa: CASSLAFSVDYNEQFF
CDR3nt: TGCGCCAGCAGCTTGGCCTTTAGCGTCGACTACAATGAGCAGTTCTTC

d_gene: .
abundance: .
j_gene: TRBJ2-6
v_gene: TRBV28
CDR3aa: CASSLVSGANVLTF
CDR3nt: TGTGCCAGCAGTTTAGTCTCTGGGGCCAACGTCCTGACTTTC

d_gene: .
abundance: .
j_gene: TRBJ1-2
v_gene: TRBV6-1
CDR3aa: CASIEGPILYGYTF
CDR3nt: TGTGCCAGCATCGAAGGGCCCATCTTGTATGGCTACACCTTC

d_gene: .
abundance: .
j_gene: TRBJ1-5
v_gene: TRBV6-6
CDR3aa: CASSKWESNQPQHF
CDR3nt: TGTGCCAGCAGTAAATGGGAGAGCAATCAGCCCCAGCATTTT

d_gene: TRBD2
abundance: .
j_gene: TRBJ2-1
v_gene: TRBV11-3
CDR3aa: CASSLGAGRYNEQFF
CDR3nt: TGTGCCAGCAGCTTAGGAGCGGGGCGGTACAATGAGCAGTTCTTC

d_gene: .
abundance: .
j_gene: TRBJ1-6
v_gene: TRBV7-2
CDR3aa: CASSLKFNSPLHF
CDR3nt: TGTGCCAGCAGCCTTAAATTCAATTCACCCCTCCACTTT

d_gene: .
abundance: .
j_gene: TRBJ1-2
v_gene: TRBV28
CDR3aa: CASSPPGDRYYGYTF
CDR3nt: TGTGCCAGCAGTCCACCGGGAGACCGATACTATGGCTACACCTTC

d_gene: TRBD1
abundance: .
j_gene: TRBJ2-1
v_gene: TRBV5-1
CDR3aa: CATQPGTARGEQFF
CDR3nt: TGCGCCACTCAACCCGGGACAGCCAGAGGAGAGCAGTTCTTC

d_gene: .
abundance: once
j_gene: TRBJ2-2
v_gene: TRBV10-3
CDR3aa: CAISERQGGRSGELFF
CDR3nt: TGTGCCATCAGTGAACGGCAGGGGGGTCGGTCCGGGGAGCTGTTTTTT

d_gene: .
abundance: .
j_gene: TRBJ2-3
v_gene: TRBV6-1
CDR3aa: CASSEYRLASDTQYF
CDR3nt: TGTGCCAGCAGTGAATATCGGCTAGCCTCAGATACGCAGTATTTT

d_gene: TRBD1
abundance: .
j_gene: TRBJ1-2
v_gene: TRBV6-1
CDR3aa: CASNRGLYGYTF
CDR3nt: TGTGCCAGCAACAGGGGGCTCTATGGCTACACCTTC

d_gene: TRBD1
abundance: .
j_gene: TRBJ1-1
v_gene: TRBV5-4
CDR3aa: CASSFMTGANTEAFF
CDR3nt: TGTGCCAGCAGCTTTATGACAGGGGCGAACACTGAAGCTTTCTTT

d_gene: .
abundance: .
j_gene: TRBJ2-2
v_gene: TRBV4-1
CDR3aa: CASSQDHQGRPGELFF
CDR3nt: TGCGCCAGCAGCCAAGATCATCAGGGTCGACCCGGGGAGCTGTTTTTT